The present T cell receptor (beta chain) was sequenced within a study of blood T cell repertoires in COVID-19. After removal of 3 bases from V and 3 bases from J, the junction contained 10 bases not matched to a gene. This CDR3 region has 16 residues. CDR1 is MDHEN and CDR2 is SYDVKM in the germline V gene. The study drew participants aged about 18 to 89 years from some 23 US areas. Allocation to cohorts depended on clinical history reported by the participants. Within the 2 weeks before study entry, each person in the exposed group met a COVID-19 case. In the source study's methods: Scientists estimated how many nucleated cells there were by amplifying reference gene primers. Only in-frame clones appear in the TCRdb table, and some are missing; sequencing was by immunoSEQ multiplex PCR. The V and J calls and clone size are taken from that table; D and trimming were inferred from the DNA. This table has 350,000 or so clones, about 88% appearing once.

This clone was seen once. The sample consisted of PBMCs or T cells enriched from blood (not recorded which). The sequence was obtained from a woman aged 25 to 39 who had been exposed to COVID-19. This chain connects TRBV28 to TRBJ1-1, with 7 bases matching TRBD1. The CDR3 DNA sequence: TGTGCCAGCAGTTTCCCCCTCGACAGGGCCGACACTGAAGCTTTCTTT. Translation gives CASSFPLDRADTEAFF.